This TCR beta chain originates from a study of blood T cell repertoires in COVID-19. This CDR3 is built from 14 residues. V was trimmed by 0 bases and J by 3 bases, leaving 10 bases between them. Germline CDR1 SGDLS, CDR2 YYNGEE. Measured with immunoSEQ multiplex PCR; TCRdb has only the in-frame clones, and not every one. The sample lists 300,000 to 400,000 clones, about nine tenths occurring once. The sample was peripheral blood. This chain uses TRBV9 with TRBJ2-7; D is perhaps TRBD2 (6 bases). This clonotype was obtained from a woman in her 30s with COVID-19, enrolled during active disease. This chain's CDR3 is CASSVGSGYYEQYF. CDR3 DNA: TGTGCCAGCAGCGTAGGGAGCGGGTACTACGAGCAGTACTTC.